The source of this TCR beta chain is a study of blood T cells in healthy people across ages. The donors, healthy Caucasians from Russia, were aged about 6 to 95. PCR was performed a second time for 7 to 11 cycles using a sample-barcoded 5' primer and a J-beta primer mix. TCRdb passed the 5' RACE reads through MiXCR, listing each CDR3 protein once. The data show about 1.8 million distinct CDR3 sequences, with roughly 50% seen just once and over 2% held by the top ten. The V end was cut by 1 base, the J end by 2 bases, with 13 bases between. The CDR3 runs to 16 residues. CDR1 is LGHNA, CDR2 YNFKEQ, per germline.

V is TRBV4-2 and J is TRBJ2-3; D possibly corresponds to TRBD2 (7 bases). The source of this sequence is a woman between 40 and 55 years old in good health. Sequenced sample: blood. The CDR3: CASSQVKGGDTDTQYF. The CDR3 coding sequence is TGTGCCAGCAGCCAAGTAAAGGGGGGGGACACAGATACGCAGTATTTT.